Listed here are 29 T cell receptor beta chains from one sample, sequenced in a study of blood T cell repertoires in COVID-19. Libraries were prepared by immunoSEQ multiplex PCR; TCRdb keeps only in-frame clonotypes and omits some of them. The sample lists about 60,000 clones; approximately 82% were seen once. Input material: peripheral blood. These receptors all stem from a human donor in a cohort sampled during active COVID-19.

This clone was counted a single time. The chain's CDR3 is CASSYWDFSEQFF. The CDR3 nucleotides read TGTGCCAGCAGTTACTGGGACTTCTCTGAGCAGTTCTTC. The V call is TRBV27, the J call TRBJ2-1; perhaps TRBD2 as D (6 bases). The CDR3 loop spans 13 amino acids. Germline V gene sequence: CDR1 MNHEY, CDR2 SMNVEV (reference sequence). Trimming removed 4 bases from V and 9 bases from J, with 13 bases in between.

The V gene is TRBV6-5, the J gene TRBJ2-5, with D maybe TRBD2 (5 bases). V was clipped by 2 bases and J by 2 bases, with 9 bases between them. Germline V gives CDR1 MNHEY, CDR2 SVGAGI. CDR3 size: 14 residues. CDR3 residues: CASSYRSEQETQYF. CDR3 sequence (DNA): TGTGCCAGCAGTTACCGTAGCGAACAAGAGACCCAGTACTTC.

The V call is TRBV7-2, the J call TRBJ2-3; 8 bases agree with TRBD2. Trimming took 8 bases from V and 4 from J; bases not matched to a gene: 11. Looked up from germline, CDR1 is SGHTA and CDR2 is FQGNSA. This CDR3 is 15 amino acids long. Written as DNA, the CDR3 is TGTGCCAGCTCCCACCCGGCGGGAGGACCAGATACGCAGTATTTT. Its translation is CASSHPAGGPDTQYF.

This clone was seen a few times. The genes are TRBV6-2 or TRBV6-3 and TRBJ2-5; 10 positions agree with TRBD2. This CDR3 contains 16 residues. With V trimmed by 7 bases and J by 9 bases, 17 bases remained unmatched. Germline V gene sequence: CDR1 MNHEY, CDR2 SVGEGT. CDR3: CASNYQAGGPLGAQYF. The CDR3 DNA reads as TGTGCCAGCAATTATCAAGCGGGGGGGCCGCTTGGGGCCCAGTACTTC.

This clone has just a few counts. The V gene is TRBV29-1, the J gene TRBJ2-7; 10 nucleotides align to TRBD1. In germline, CDR1 is SQVTM, CDR2 ANQGSEA. CDR3 size: 15 residues. The junction had 12 bases not matched to a gene; V was cut back by 5 bases and J by 5 bases. The CDR3 DNA reads TGCAGCGTTCTAAACCCGGGACAGGGGTCCGACGAGCAGTACTTC. Amino acids: CSVLNPGQGSDEQYF.

The chain uses TRBV27 and TRBJ2-2; D not certain. Trimming pared 6 bases from V and 4 bases from J, leaving 9 bases between. This CDR3 has 13 residues. Germline CDR1 reads MNHEY; CDR2 reads SMNVEV (reference sequence). The CDR3 DNA sequence: TGTGCCAGCAGCTCCACTGCCACCGGGGAGCTGTTTTTT. It translates to CASSSTATGELFF.

The V gene is TRBV7-8, the J gene TRBJ2-5, with 8 bases aligning to TRBD2. The CDR3 has 15 residues. Germline V CDR1 and CDR2: SGHVS, FQNEAQ. Trimming removed 7 bases from V and 2 bases from J; junction bases left unmatched: 9. The CDR3 nucleotides read TGTGCCAGCATCCATTCCCCGGGGGGGCAAGAGACCCAGTACTTC. This sequence encodes CASIHSPGGQETQYF.

V gene TRBV5-1 combines with J gene TRBJ1-5; D uncertain. CDR3 length equals 16 residues. Germline values: CDR1 SGHRS, CDR2 YFSETQ. V was trimmed by 1 base and J by 2 bases, leaving 13 bases between them. CDR3 sequence reads: CASSLSEGGGNQPQHF. The CDR3 DNA follows: TGCGCCAGCAGCTTGTCCGAGGGAGGCGGCAATCAGCCCCAGCATTTT. The full variable domain, rest sourced from reference TRBV5-1 and TRBJ1-5, is KAGVTQTPRYLIKTRGQQVTLSCSPISGHRSVSWYQQTPGQGLQFLFEYFSETQRNKGNFPGRFSGRQFSNSRSEMNVSTLELGDSALYLCASSLSEGGGNQPQHFGDGTRLSIL.

The chain carries TRBV2 and TRBJ1-2; possibly TRBD1 for D (6 bases). The CDR3 sequence is 15 residues long. V was cut by 6 bases and J by 2 bases, with 16 bases left in between. From germline, CDR1 is SNHLY and CDR2 FYNNEI. The chain's CDR3 is CASRPQGRQNYGYTF. Here the CDR3 DNA reads TGTGCCAGCAGACCCCAGGGGCGCCAAAACTATGGCTACACCTTC.

V usage is TRBV6-5 and J usage is TRBJ2-2; D not certain. The CDR3 totals 14 residues. V lost 6 bases and J 3 bases, leaving 11 bases between the germline ends. Germline V lookup: CDR1 MNHEY, CDR2 SVGAGI. DNA of the CDR3: TGTGCCAGCAGAACCAGCCGGGACACCGGGGAGCTGTTTTTT. Protein sequence: CASRTSRDTGELFF.

The chain uses TRBV6-5 and TRBJ1-5, with D possibly matching TRBD1 (5 bases). This CDR3 contains 15 residues. Germline V lookup: CDR1 MNHEY, CDR2 SVGAGI. V lost 7 bases to trimming and J lost 2 bases, with 15 bases between them. CDR3 residues: CASTPGGVGNQPQHF. CDR3 coding DNA: TGTGCCAGCACCCCGGGGGGGGTTGGCAATCAGCCCCAGCATTTT.

The rearrangement joins TRBV5-5 to TRBJ2-5; 7 bases map to TRBD2. The V segment lost 2 bases and the J segment 5 bases; nucleotides outside the gene matches: 9. The CDR3 extends over 15 amino acids. The V gene's germline CDR1 is SGHKS and CDR2 YYEKEE (reference sequence). The CDR3 here is CASSFTAREHETQYF. As DNA, the CDR3 is TGTGCCAGCAGCTTTACTGCGCGGGAGCACGAGACCCAGTACTTC.

This chain links TRBV4-2 with TRBJ1-3, with TRBD1 as a possible D gene (5 bases). The ends were cut back, 0 bases at V and 2 bases at J, with 14 bases in the middle. Germline lookup yields CDR1 LGHNA and CDR2 YNFKEQ. The CDR3 runs to 17 residues. The CDR3 loop is CASSQDLARAPGNTIYF. Written as DNA, the CDR3 is TGTGCCAGCAGCCAAGATCTCGCCAGGGCCCCTGGAAACACCATATATTTT.

This clone was seen a few times. CDR3 DNA sequence: TGTGCCAGCAGTTACGGCAGGAACACTGAAGCTTTCTTT. Translation gives CASSYGRNTEAFF. This sequence joins TRBV6-5 and TRBJ1-1; D unclear. Per the germline V gene, CDR1 is MNHEY and CDR2 is SVGAGI. With 2 bases removed from V and 1 base from J, the gap between germline ends came to 5 bases. The CDR3 totals 13 residues.

As DNA, the CDR3 is TGCGCCAGCAGCACCGGGACAGGTAATCAGCCCCAGCATTTT. Amino acids: CASSTGTGNQPQHF. The chain carries TRBV5-1 and TRBJ1-5; 8 bases map to TRBD1. Trimming cost V 4 bases and J 4 bases; bases outside gene matches: 4. The CDR3 loop spans 14 amino acids. The germline V gene encodes CDR1 SGHRS and CDR2 YFSETQ.

V usage is TRBV4-1 and J usage is TRBJ2-7; 9 nucleotides match TRBD2. Looked up from germline, CDR1 is MGHRA and CDR2 is YSYEKL. This CDR3 has 16 residues. Germline trimming cut 3 bases from V and 0 bases from J; bases unmatched to any gene: 6. CDR3 bases: TGCGCCAGCAGCCACGACCGTAGCGGGAGCTCCTACGAGCAGTACTTC. This encodes CASSHDRSGSSYEQYF.

The V and J genes are TRBV6-5 and TRBJ2-6; D perhaps matches TRBD2 (7 bases). The V gene's germline CDR1 is MNHEY and CDR2 SVGAGI. The CDR3 extends over 15 amino acids. Trimming took 6 bases from V and 3 from J, leaving 12 bases between them. The DNA of the CDR3 is TGTGCCAGCAGCGGGGGGCGAGGTGGGGCCAACGTCCTGACTTTC. This translates into CASSGGRGGANVLTF.

The chain is built from TRBV2 and TRBJ2-2; 7 nucleotides line up with TRBD1. CDR3 length: 15 amino acids. The V segment lost 7 bases and the J segment 6 bases; nucleotides outside the gene matches: 11. Looked up from germline, CDR1 is SNHLY and CDR2 is FYNNEI. The CDR3, as DNA: TGTGCCAGCACCCAAGGACAGGTTGGGGCCGGGGAGCTGTTTTTT. Protein: CASTQGQVGAGELFF.

This rearrangement joins TRBV7-2 to TRBJ1-6, with unresolved D. The V end lost 8 bases, the J end lost 8 bases, and 10 bases lay between the germline ends. This CDR3 has 12 amino acids. Germline V gene data show CDR1 as SGHTA and CDR2 as FQGNSA. The CDR3 region has the DNA TGTGCCAGCTCCCGGCGGGATTCACCCCTCCACTTT. Translated: CASSRRDSPLHF.

This sequence joins TRBV9 and TRBJ2-3, with a tentative D call TRBD2 (6 bases). The CDR3 has 18 amino acids. V lost 0 bases and J 7 bases, leaving 24 bases between the germline ends. Germline assignment: CDR1 SGDLS and CDR2 YYNGEE. The CDR3 loop reads CASSVAAGLSPTSYTQYF. CDR3 in DNA: TGTGCCAGCAGCGTAGCTGCGGGGTTGAGCCCCACGAGTTATACGCAGTATTTT.

The chain is built from TRBV7-3 and TRBJ2-2, with a possible D match to TRBD2 (7 bases). This CDR3 has 16 amino acids. The V and J ends lost 5 bases and 6 bases respectively, with 19 bases between them. Germline CDR1 is SGHTA and CDR2 is FQGTGA. The CDR3 DNA reads as TGTGCCAGCAGCGCGAGGGGGGGAGCGGGGTCCGGGGAGCTGTTTTTT. It specifies CASSARGGAGSGELFF.

This chain links TRBV5-1 with TRBJ1-1, with 8 bases matching TRBD1. V lost 2 bases, J lost 1 base, and 1 base stayed unmatched. CDR1 SGHRS and CDR2 YFSETQ come from the germline V gene. This CDR3 has 14 amino acids. CDR3 DNA: TGCGCCAGCAGCTTACAGGGGGGGAACACTGAAGCTTTCTTT. It yields the protein CASSLQGGNTEAFF. Together with reference TRBV5-1 and TRBJ1-1, the CDR3 gives the full variable domain: KAGVTQTPRYLIKTRGQQVTLSCSPISGHRSVSWYQQTPGQGLQFLFEYFSETQRNKGNFPGRFSGRQFSNSRSEMNVSTLELGDSALYLCASSLQGGNTEAFFGQGTRLTVV.

CDR3 bases: TGTGCCAGTAGTCAAAGACTAGCGGGGTCAATTTCCTACGAGCAGTACTTC. This sequence encodes CASSQRLAGSISYEQYF. The chain recombines TRBV19 with TRBJ2-7; TRBD2 agrees at 11 bases. J lost 1 base, V lost 5 bases, and 10 bases had no gene match. Germline CDR1 reads LNHDA; CDR2 reads SQIVND (reference sequence). The length of the CDR3 is 17 residues.

The rearrangement joins TRBV4-1 to TRBJ2-3, with 7 bases identical to TRBD2. With V trimmed by 4 bases and J by 3 bases, 4 bases remained unmatched. The length of the CDR3 is 14 residues. The germline CDR1 and CDR2 sequences are MGHRA and YSYEKL. DNA of the CDR3: TGCGCCAGCAGCCGCGGTAGCGGGACAGATACGCAGTATTTT. It codes for CASSRGSGTDTQYF.

The chain links TRBV7-6 to TRBJ2-3; 9 bases line up with TRBD2. V lost 2 bases and J lost 6; bases outside the gene matches: 3. Germline CDR1 SGHVS, CDR2 FNYEAQ. The CDR3 is made up of 14 amino acids. The CDR3, as DNA: TGTGCCAGCAGCTTACCTGGACTAGCGGATACGCAGTATTTT. Protein product: CASSLPGLADTQYF.

This clone was observed a handful of times. J is TRBJ2-1 and V is TRBV2; tentative D call: TRBD2 (6 bases). With 7 bases removed from V and 4 bases from J, the gap between germline ends came to 11 bases. The length of the CDR3 is 13 residues. Germline-derived CDR1 and CDR2 are SNHLY and FYNNEI. The DNA of the CDR3 is TGTGCCAGCAAGCGGGCAGATTACAATGAGCAGTTCTTC. It is translated as CASKRADYNEQFF.

The V gene is TRBV3-1 (or the pseudogene TRBV3-2), the J gene TRBJ2-1; the D gene is possibly TRBD1 (5 bases). V lost 1 base, J lost 9 bases, and 16 bases lay in between. The CDR3 is 15 amino acids. The germline gives CDR1 LGHDT, CDR2 YNNKEL (reference sequence). The CDR3 sequence is CASSQVSLGAGEQFF. The CDR3 bases are TGTGCCAGCAGCCAAGTAAGTTTAGGGGCCGGTGAGCAGTTCTTC.

The chain employs TRBV6-5 and TRBJ2-7; the D is unclear. The CDR3 totals 14 residues. Germline V lookup: CDR1 MNHEY, CDR2 SVGAGI. V shed 5 bases and J shed 3 bases, with 14 bases lying between them. The CDR3 region has the DNA TGTGCCAGCAGTCTCCAACGCCGGGTCTACGAGCAGTACTTC. Protein: CASSLQRRVYEQYF.

A note on this clone: The same CDR3 is also encoded by other DNA sequences in this sample. The chain uses TRBV19 and TRBJ1-3; D is ambiguous. Germline CDR1 is LNHDA and CDR2 is SQIVND (reference sequence). CDR3 length: 14 amino acids. Trimming cost V 5 bases and J 2 bases, with 10 bases left between them. DNA for the CDR3: TGTGCCAGTAGTTGGTGGGGAGCTGGAAACACCATATATTTT. As protein: CASSWWGAGNTIYF.